This T cell receptor (beta chain) was sequenced during a study of blood T cell repertoires in COVID-19. Study information: Sources were T cells, B-cell-depleted T cells, or PBMCs; the material itself was cDNA or gDNA.

In the study's own analysis: Estimates of nucleated cell counts were drawn from the amplification of reference gene primers. The method was immunoSEQ multiplex PCR; TCRdb's version includes in-frame clones alone and lacks a portion of them. Clone size and V and J calls were adopted from that table, with D and trimming inferred from the DNA. The data show fewer than 85,000 clones, roughly 88% seen once. Germline V lookup: CDR1 MGHRA, CDR2 YSYEKL. Trimming removed 1 base at V and 5 bases at J, with 18 bases between. This CDR3 spans 16 amino acids. The specimen sequenced was peripheral blood. V is TRBV4-1 and J is TRBJ2-7; possibly TRBD2 for D (7 bases). The source of this sequence is a man between 45 and 60 years old with active COVID-19. The CDR3 reads CASSQAREAGAHEQYF. CDR3 DNA sequence: TGCGCCAGCAGCCAAGCTCGGGAGGCAGGGGCCCACGAGCAGTACTTC.